These 22 T cell receptor beta chains were sequenced from one sample in a study of blood T cells in healthy people across ages (dated by TCRdb to 2015 to 2017). The library was made by 5' RACE. Sequencing was carried out with an Illumina HiSeq 2500. A second roughly 7 to 11 cycle PCR used a sample-barcoded 5' primer and a J-beta primer mix. TCRdb reanalyzed the raw reads on its own, using fastp at Q25 for trimming and MiXCR for clone calling, and kept in-frame beta chains. Every entry covers one CDR3 protein and lists the most common genes and DNA from its rows. This sample is represented by about a million distinct CDR3 sequences; under 50% of them were singletons. In total, the top ten clones hold about an eighth of the sample. What was sequenced was blood. The receptors come from a man aged 25 to 40 in good health.

The rearrangement uses TRBV7-2 and TRBJ2-5; D unresolved. Between the trimmed V and J ends, which lost 4 bases and 5 bases, there was a span of 5 bases. Per the germline V gene, CDR1 is SGHTA and CDR2 is FQGNSA. This CDR3 is built from 11 residues. Here the CDR3 DNA reads TGTGCCAGCAGCTCAATCGAGACCCAGTACTTC. Protein: CASSSIETQYF.

This chain links TRBV11-2 with TRBJ2-7; maybe TRBD2 (6 bases). Trimming pared 4 bases from V and 3 bases from J, leaving 13 bases between. This CDR3 region has 14 residues. Per the germline V gene, CDR1 is SGHAT and CDR2 is FQNNGV. The DNA of the CDR3 is TGTGCCAGCAGCTCTCCGGGACTTCGCTACGAGCAGTACTTC. It codes for CASSSPGLRYEQYF.

The chain employs TRBV5-1 and TRBJ2-7; D possibly corresponds to TRBD2 (6 bases). The V gene lost 3 bases and the J gene lost 2 bases, with 18 bases spanning the gap. The CDR3 has 16 residues. Looked up from germline, CDR1 is SGHRS and CDR2 is YFSETQ. The CDR3 protein is CASSSPPGDGTYEQYF. CDR3 bases: TGCGCCAGCAGCTCTCCTCCGGGAGACGGCACCTACGAGCAGTACTTC.

The rearrangement links TRBV29-1 to TRBJ2-4; D is possibly TRBD1 (5 bases). V was trimmed by 6 bases and J by 0 bases, leaving 12 bases between them. The V gene's germline CDR1 is SQVTM and CDR2 ANQGSEA. This CDR3 comprises 14 residues. Written as DNA, the CDR3 is TGCAGCGTAAAAAACAGGCAAGCCAAAAACATTCAGTACTTC. This encodes CSVKNRQAKNIQYF.

This sequence joins TRBV11-2 and TRBJ2-3; a weak D match, TRBD2 (7 bases). Per germline, CDR1 SGHAT and CDR2 FQNNGV. Trimming removed 4 bases from V and 1 base from J, with 15 bases in between. The CDR3 consists of 16 residues. In DNA form, the CDR3 reads TGTGCCAGCAGCTCGGAAGGGGGGGGGCGCACAGATACGCAGTATTTT. Protein: CASSSEGGGRTDTQYF.

The rearrangement links TRBV6-5 to TRBJ1-4; 8 nucleotides match TRBD1. J gave up 10 bases and V 0 bases, and 7 bases lay outside the gene matches. The CDR3 is 15 residues long. CDR1 and CDR2 from the germline V gene are MNHEY and SVGAGI. CDR3 region: CASSYSEAGGGKLFF. CDR3 DNA: TGTGCCAGCAGTTACTCGGAGGCAGGGGGCGGAAAACTGTTTTTT.

The chain links TRBV20-1 to TRBJ2-4; 8 bases align to TRBD2. The J call is uncertain, as TRBJ2-7 better fits the DNA end. Per germline, CDR1 DFQATT and CDR2 SNEGSKA (reference sequence). The CDR3 is 14 residues long. The DNA of the CDR3 is TGCAGTGCCGAACAACGGGGGGGTAGTCACGAGCAGTACTTC. This gives the protein CSAEQRGGSHEQYF.

The table lists this clonotype with a few counts. V usage is TRBV29-1 and J usage is TRBJ2-5, with D uncertain. Per germline, CDR1 SQVTM and CDR2 ANQGSEA. This CDR3 has 12 residues. Deletions cut 4 bases from V and 4 bases from J, with 10 bases between. As DNA, the CDR3 is TGCAGCGTTGGGGAACTCGGAGAGACCCAGTACTTC. Encoded protein: CSVGELGETQYF.

V gene TRBV5-1 combines with J gene TRBJ2-1, with D possibly being TRBD1 (6 bases). The CDR3 consists of 15 residues. In germline, CDR1 is SGHRS, CDR2 YFSETQ. Trimming removed 0 bases from V and 7 bases from J, with 14 bases in between. CDR3 in DNA: TGCGCCAGCAGCTTGGAATGGGGGCCGGGGAATGAGCAGTTCTTC. Protein product: CASSLEWGPGNEQFF. The entire variable domain, with the rest obtained from reference TRBV5-1 and TRBJ2-1, is as follows: KAGVTQTPRYLIKTRGQQVTLSCSPISGHRSVSWYQQTPGQGLQFLFEYFSETQRNKGNFPGRFSGRQFSNSRSEMNVSTLELGDSALYLCASSLEWGPGNEQFFGPGTRLTVL.

The rearrangement joins TRBV6-1 to TRBJ2-1; D gene unclear. From germline, CDR1 is MNHNS and CDR2 SASEGT. The CDR3 has 16 residues. Trimming removed 3 bases from V and 0 bases from J, with 12 bases in between. CDR3 loop: CASSDRTPSSYNEQFF. CDR3 sequence (DNA): TGTGCCAGCAGTGACAGAACTCCCAGCTCCTACAATGAGCAGTTCTTC.

The chain has TRBV4-3 and TRBJ2-4; 7 nucleotides align to TRBD2. The J call may be wrong; the DNA end is better matched by TRBJ2-7. CDR1 is LGHNA and CDR2 is YSLEER in the germline V gene. The CDR3 has 15 residues. In nucleotides, the CDR3 is TGCGCCAGCAGCCGCCTTGGCGGGGGTTCCGACGAGCAGTACTTC. Its protein is CASSRLGGGSDEQYF.

The chain employs TRBV3-1 and TRBJ2-1, with 9 bases aligning to TRBD2. CDR1 is LGHDT, CDR2 YNNKEL, per germline (reference sequence). This CDR3 is built from 17 residues. V lost 0 bases to trimming and J lost 8 bases; unmatched junction nucleotides: 11. The DNA of the CDR3 is TGTGCCAGCAGCCAAGAAATGGGCGGGGGGGCCTGGGATGAGCAGTTCTTC. Amino acid sequence: CASSQEMGGGAWDEQFF.

This clonotype was observed a few times. V is TRBV5-1 and J is TRBJ1-4; 7 nucleotides agree with TRBD1. The CDR3 spans 15 residues. Trimming at V came to 0 bases and at J to 4 bases, leaving 3 bases not matched to a gene. In germline, CDR1 is SGHRS, CDR2 YFSETQ. Here the CDR3 DNA reads TGCGCCAGCAGCTTGGAGGGGGCTGATAATGAAAAACTGTTTTTT. Translation: CASSLEGADNEKLFF.

The rearrangement joins TRBV5-1 to TRBJ1-2, with D possibly matching TRBD1 (5 bases). Germline lookup yields CDR1 SGHRS and CDR2 YFSETQ. V lost 4 bases to trimming and J lost 4 bases, with 14 bases between them. The CDR3 covers 14 residues. DNA for the CDR3: TGCGCCAGCAGCGTGGATGGGGGACTCTATGGCTACACCTTC. Its translation is CASSVDGGLYGYTF.

V and J are TRBV18 and TRBJ2-3; 9 positions agree with TRBD2. CDR1 and CDR2 (germline): KGHSH, LQKENI. The CDR3 contains 16 residues. V shed 1 base and J 2 bases; nucleotides not matched to a gene: 4. CDR3 bases: TGTGCCAGCTCACCACTAGCGGGGGACCTCACAGATACGCAGTATTTT. Translating gives CASSPLAGDLTDTQYF.

This chain links TRBV20-1 with TRBJ1-5; D not resolved. Germline-derived CDR1 and CDR2 are DFQATT and SNEGSKA (reference sequence). The CDR3 extends over 13 amino acids. V lost 5 bases and J 4 bases, leaving 12 bases between the germline ends. The CDR3 DNA reads TGCAGTGCTTCCGCCGACGGGAATCAGCCCCAGCATTTT. Protein sequence: CSASADGNQPQHF.

The genes are TRBV9 and TRBJ2-4; D possibly corresponds to TRBD1 (5 bases). The last part of the DNA fits TRBJ2-7 better; the J call may be wrong. There are 14 residues in the CDR3. Germline values: CDR1 SGDLS, CDR2 YYNGEE. CDR3 protein: CASSVDQGPYEQYF. The CDR3 coding sequence is TGTGCCAGCAGCGTAGACCAGGGTCCTTACGAGCAGTACTTC.

The chain recombines TRBV4-2 with TRBJ2-7; D is undetermined. Germline V lookup: CDR1 LGHNA, CDR2 YNFKEQ. The germline V and J ends were trimmed by 8 bases and 0 bases, with 11 bases remaining between them. The CDR3 totals 13 residues. CDR3 amino acids: CASGPGPSYEQYF. For the CDR3, the DNA is TGTGCCAGCGGACCGGGTCCCTCCTACGAGCAGTACTTC.

V gene TRBV6-1 combines with J gene TRBJ2-4, with D possibly TRBD2 on 5 matching bases. The DNA end lines up better with TRBJ2-5; the J call may be wrong. The CDR3 covers 15 residues. CDR1 and CDR2 (germline): MNHNS, SASEGT. For the CDR3, the DNA is TGTGCCAGCAGGTGGGAGCTTTCTTCTCGAGAGACCCAGTACTTC. The encoded protein is CASRWELSSRETQYF.

V usage is TRBV10-3 and J usage is TRBJ1-2; TRBD1 matches at 11 bases. The germline gives CDR1 ENHRY, CDR2 SYGVKD. This CDR3 has 15 residues. Trimming cost V 6 bases and J 0 bases; bases outside gene matches: 3. CDR3 in amino acids: CAISRDRGANYGYTF. The CDR3 nucleotides read TGTGCCATCAGCCGGGACAGGGGGGCTAACTATGGCTACACCTTC.

This rearrangement joins TRBV7-9 to TRBJ1-1; no clear D gene. The CDR3 totals 14 residues. CDR1 SEHNR and CDR2 FQNEAQ come from the germline V gene (reference sequence). V shed 5 bases and J shed 6 bases, with 16 bases lying between them. The CDR3 spells CASSQVSLRAEAFF. CDR3 nucleotides: TGTGCCAGCAGCCAGGTCTCCTTGAGGGCTGAAGCTTTCTTT. Supplemented by reference TRBV7-9 and TRBJ1-1, the full variable domain reads DTGVSQNPRHKITKRGQNVTFRCDPISEHNRLYWYRQTLGQGPEFLTYFQNEAQLEKSRLLSDRFSAERPKGSFSTLEIQRTEQGDSAMYLCASSQVSLRAEAFFGQGTRLTVV.

The J gene is TRBJ1-6, the V gene TRBV29-1, with TRBD1 as a possible D gene (6 bases). Trimming cost V 4 bases and J 12 bases, with 16 bases left between them. Germline values: CDR1 SQVTM, CDR2 ANQGSEA. This CDR3 has 13 amino acids. For the CDR3, the DNA is TGCAGCGTTGGAGACTGGAGGGGGGAACCCCTCCACTTT. This gives the protein CSVGDWRGEPLHF.